This T cell receptor beta chain was retrieved from a study of blood T cell repertoires in COVID-19. About the research overall: COVID-19 samples from acute and convalescent phases originated in the United States, Italy and Spain.

Sequencing used immunoSEQ multiplex PCR; TCRdb keeps in-frame clones, though not all of them. The sample yields under 200,000 clones, roughly 81% seen once. The germline gives CDR1 MNHEY, CDR2 SVGAGI. Trimming took 6 bases from V and 3 from J, leaving 12 bases between them. The CDR3 is 14 residues long. The TCR comes from a woman older than 75 with acute or convalescent COVID-19. The sequencing sample was made of peripheral blood. The chain links TRBV6-5 to TRBJ1-5, with D perhaps TRBD1 (5 bases). Here the CDR3 reads CASSLQETNQPQHF. CDR3 bases: TGTGCCAGCAGCCTACAGGAAACCAATCAGCCCCAGCATTTT.